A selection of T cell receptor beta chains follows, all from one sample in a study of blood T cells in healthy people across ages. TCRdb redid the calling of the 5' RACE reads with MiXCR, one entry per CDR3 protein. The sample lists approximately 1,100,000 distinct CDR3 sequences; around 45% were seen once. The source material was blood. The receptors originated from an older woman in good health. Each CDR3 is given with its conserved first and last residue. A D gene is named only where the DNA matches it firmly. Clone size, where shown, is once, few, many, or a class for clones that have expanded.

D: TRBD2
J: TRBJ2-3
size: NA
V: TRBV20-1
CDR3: CSAPIFGTSGTLTDTQYF
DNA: TGCAGTGCTCCCATATTCGGGACTAGCGGGACATTGACAGATACGCAGTATTTT

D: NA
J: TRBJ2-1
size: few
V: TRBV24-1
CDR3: CATSDPARGSGYNEQFF
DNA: TGTGCCACCAGTGACCCTGCGAGGGGTAGCGGCTACAATGAGCAGTTCTTC

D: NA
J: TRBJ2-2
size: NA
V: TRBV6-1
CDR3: CASSERGEFVGELFF
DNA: TGTGCCAGCAGTGAAAGGGGGGAATTTGTCGGGGAGCTGTTTTTT

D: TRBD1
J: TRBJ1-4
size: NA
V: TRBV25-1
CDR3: CASSEYGGQGIGKLFF
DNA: TGTGCCAGCAGTGAATATGGGGGACAGGGAATTGGAAAACTGTTTTTT

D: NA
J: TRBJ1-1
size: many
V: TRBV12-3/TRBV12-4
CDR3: CASRTGGRNTEAFF
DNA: TGTGCCAGCAGGACGGGAGGACGGAACACTGAAGCTTTCTTT

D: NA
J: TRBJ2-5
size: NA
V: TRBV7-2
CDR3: CASSFDQGEQYF
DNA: TGTGCCAGCAGCTTTGATCAAGGAGAGCAGTACTTC

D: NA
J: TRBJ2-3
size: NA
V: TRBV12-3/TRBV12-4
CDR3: CASSRDADTQYF
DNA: TGTGCCAGCAGTCGTGACGCAGATACGCAGTATTTT

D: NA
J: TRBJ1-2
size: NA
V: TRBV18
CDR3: CASSPRDVGSFGGYTF
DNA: TGTGCCAGCTCACCGCGGGACGTTGGGTCCTTTGGGGGCTACACCTTC

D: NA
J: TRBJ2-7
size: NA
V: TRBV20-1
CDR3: CSASMPGAYEQYF
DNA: TGCAGTGCTAGTATGCCCGGGGCCTACGAGCAGTACTTC

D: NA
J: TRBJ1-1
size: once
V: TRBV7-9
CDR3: CASSLYGDTEAFF
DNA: TGTGCCAGCAGCTTATATGGGGACACTGAAGCTTTCTTT

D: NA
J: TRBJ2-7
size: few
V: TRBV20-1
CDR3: CSARAAVGLWNEQYF
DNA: TGCAGTGCTAGAGCGGCCGTAGGGTTGTGGAATGAGCAGTACTTC

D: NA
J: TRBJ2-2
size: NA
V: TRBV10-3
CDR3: CAISSSEGFTGELFF
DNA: TGTGCCATCAGTTCCTCAGAGGGCTTCACCGGGGAGCTGTTTTTT

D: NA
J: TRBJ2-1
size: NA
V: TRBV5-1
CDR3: CASTTGADTRGEQFF
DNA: TGCGCCAGCACCACCGGGGCGGATACAAGAGGTGAGCAGTTCTTC

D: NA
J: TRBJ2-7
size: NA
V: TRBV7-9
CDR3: CASNFPGSDEQYF
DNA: TGTGCCAGCAACTTCCCAGGTTCTGACGAGCAGTACTTC

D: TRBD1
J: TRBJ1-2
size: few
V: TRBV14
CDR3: CASSQGQGAPYGYTF
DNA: TGTGCCAGCAGCCAAGGACAGGGGGCTCCCTATGGCTACACCTTC

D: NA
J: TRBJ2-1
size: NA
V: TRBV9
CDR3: CASSETGIKYNEQFF
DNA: TGTGCCAGCAGCGAAACCGGGATTAAGTACAATGAGCAGTTCTTC

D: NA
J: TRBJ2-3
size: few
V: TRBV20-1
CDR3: CSAPQRRGRGADTQYF
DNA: TGCAGTGCTCCTCAGCGGAGGGGAAGAGGGGCAGATACGCAGTATTTT

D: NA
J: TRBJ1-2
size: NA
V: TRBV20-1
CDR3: CSASLVGGGSGYTF
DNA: TGCAGTGCTAGCCTGGTGGGGGGGGGCAGTGGCTACACCTTC

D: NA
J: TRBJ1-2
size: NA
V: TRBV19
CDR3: CASSIDSNYGYTF
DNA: TGTGCCAGTAGTATTGACAGCAACTATGGCTACACCTTC

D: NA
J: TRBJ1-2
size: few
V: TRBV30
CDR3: CAWMEAGNYGYTF
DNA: TGTGCCTGGATGGAGGCAGGGAACTATGGCTACACCTTC

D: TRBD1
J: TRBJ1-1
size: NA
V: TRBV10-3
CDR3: CAISEPGQATEAFF
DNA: TGTGCCATCAGTGAACCGGGACAGGCCACTGAAGCTTTCTTT

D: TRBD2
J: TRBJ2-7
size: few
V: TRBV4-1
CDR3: CASSQVKAGRYEQYF
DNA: TGCGCCAGCAGCCAAGTCAAAGCGGGACGTTACGAGCAGTACTTC

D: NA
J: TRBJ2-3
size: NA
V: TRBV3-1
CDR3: CASSRQRGGSADTQYF
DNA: TGTGCCAGCAGCCGTCAGAGGGGGGGGAGTGCAGATACGCAGTATTTT

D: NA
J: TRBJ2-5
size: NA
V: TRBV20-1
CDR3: CSARAPGKTQYF
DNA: TGCAGTGCTAGAGCCCCGGGGAAGACCCAGTACTTC

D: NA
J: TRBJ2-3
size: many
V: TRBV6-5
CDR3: CASSYRGGTDTQYF
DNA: TGTGCCAGCAGTTACAGGGGGGGCACAGATACGCAGTATTTT

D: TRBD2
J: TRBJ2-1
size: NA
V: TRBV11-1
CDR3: CARNLAGGPYNEQFF
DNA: TGTGCCAGAAACCTAGCGGGAGGACCTTACAATGAGCAGTTCTTC

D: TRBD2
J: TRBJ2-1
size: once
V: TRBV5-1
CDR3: CASSLLLAGSPYNEQFF
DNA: TGCGCCAGCAGCTTGTTACTAGCGGGATCCCCATACAATGAGCAGTTCTTC

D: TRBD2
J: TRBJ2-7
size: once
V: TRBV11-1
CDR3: CAGSPLTSGSTTYEQYF
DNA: TGTGCCGGCAGCCCCCTGACTAGCGGGAGCACTACCTACGAGCAGTACTTC

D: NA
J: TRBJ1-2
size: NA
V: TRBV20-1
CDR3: CSARGEGPLGGYTF
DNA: TGCAGTGCTAGAGGGGAGGGACCCCTGGGAGGCTACACCTTC

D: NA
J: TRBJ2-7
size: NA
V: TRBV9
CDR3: CASSPLWTRISYNEQYF
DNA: TGTGCCAGCAGCCCTCTCTGGACGCGAATCTCCTACAATGAGCAGTACTTC

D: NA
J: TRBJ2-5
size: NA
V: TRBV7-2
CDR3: CASSGVGSARQETQYF
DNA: TGTGCCAGCAGCGGGGTGGGGTCGGCAAGACAAGAGACCCAGTACTTC